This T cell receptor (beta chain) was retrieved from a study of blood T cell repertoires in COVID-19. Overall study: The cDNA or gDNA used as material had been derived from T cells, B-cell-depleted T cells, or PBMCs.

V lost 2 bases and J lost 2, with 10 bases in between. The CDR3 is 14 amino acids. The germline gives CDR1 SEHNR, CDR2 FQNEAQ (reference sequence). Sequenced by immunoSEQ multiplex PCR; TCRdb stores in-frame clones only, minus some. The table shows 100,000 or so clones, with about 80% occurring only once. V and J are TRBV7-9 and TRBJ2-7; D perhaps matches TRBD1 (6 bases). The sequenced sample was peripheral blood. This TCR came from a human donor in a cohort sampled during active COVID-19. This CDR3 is CASSLIQGPYEQYF. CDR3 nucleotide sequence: TGTGCCAGCAGCTTAATTCAGGGGCCCTACGAGCAGTACTTC.